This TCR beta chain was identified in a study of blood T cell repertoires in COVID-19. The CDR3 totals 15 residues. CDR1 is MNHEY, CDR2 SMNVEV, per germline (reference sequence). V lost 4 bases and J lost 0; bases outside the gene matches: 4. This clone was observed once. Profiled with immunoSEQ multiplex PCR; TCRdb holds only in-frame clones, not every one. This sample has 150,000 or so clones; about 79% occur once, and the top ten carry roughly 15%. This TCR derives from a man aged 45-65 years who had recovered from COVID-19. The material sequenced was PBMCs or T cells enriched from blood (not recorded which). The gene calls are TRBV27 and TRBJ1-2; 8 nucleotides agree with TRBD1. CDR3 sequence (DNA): TGTGCCAGCAGTTACGGGACAGGTTCTAACTATGGCTACACCTTC. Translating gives CASSYGTGSNYGYTF.